This TCR beta chain was captured by sequencing in a study of cytomegalovirus exposure and HLA in healthy donors. Broader study findings: Apart from CMV serostatus, no immune exposure information was available.

Researchers ran the PCR with 60 Vbeta and 13 Jbeta primers. Assay used: immunoSEQ multiplex PCR; TCRdb lists only in-frame clones, some missing. This table has approximately 130,000 clones, around three quarters appearing once. Concerning this clone: The antigen is undetermined.

The CDR3 has 14 amino acids. CDR1 is SGHRS, CDR2 YFSETQ, per germline. Unmatched junction bases numbered 6, after V lost 5 bases and J lost 3 bases. The sequencing input was PBMCs. The chain couples TRBV5-1 to TRBJ2-3; 7 nucleotides match TRBD2. The source of this sequence is a woman aged 45-60 years in good health and CMV-seronegative. CDR3 amino acids: CASRERGPTDTQYF. The DNA for the CDR3 is TGCGCCAGCAGGGAGCGGGGACCAACAGATACGCAGTATTTT.